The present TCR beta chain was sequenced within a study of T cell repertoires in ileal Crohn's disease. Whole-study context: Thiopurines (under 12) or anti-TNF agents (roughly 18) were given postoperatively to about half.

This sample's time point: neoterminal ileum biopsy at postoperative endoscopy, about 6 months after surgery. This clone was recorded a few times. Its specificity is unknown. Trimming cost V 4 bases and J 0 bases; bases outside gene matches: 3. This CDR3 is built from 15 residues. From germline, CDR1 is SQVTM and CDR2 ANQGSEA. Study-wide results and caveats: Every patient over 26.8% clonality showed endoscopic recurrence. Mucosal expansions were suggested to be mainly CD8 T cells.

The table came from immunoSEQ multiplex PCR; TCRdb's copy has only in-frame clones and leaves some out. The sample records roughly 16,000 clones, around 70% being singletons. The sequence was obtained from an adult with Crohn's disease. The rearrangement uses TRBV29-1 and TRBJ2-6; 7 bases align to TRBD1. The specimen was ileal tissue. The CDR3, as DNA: TGCAGCGTTGTGGGGACAGACTCTGGGGCCAACGTCCTGACTTTC. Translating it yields CSVVGTDSGANVLTF.